Sequencing of this T cell receptor beta chain was carried out in a study of blood T cell repertoires in COVID-19. Overall study: Some COVID-19 samples were acute and others convalescent; all came from the United States, Italy and Spain. T cells, B-cell-depleted T cells, or PBMCs supplied cDNA or gDNA.

Original processing notes: Cell counts per sample came from amplifying reference gene primers. The protocol was immunoSEQ multiplex PCR, while the TCRdb copy is restricted to in-frame clones and leaves out a portion. That table is the source of V, J and clone size, and D and trimming were worked out from the DNA. In the table there are about 360,000 clones, 88% of which are singletons. Which cohort a participant joined came from the clinical history participants gave. The trim removed 6 bases at V and 6 bases at J, leaving 12 bases unmatched. Germline V gives CDR1 KGHSH, CDR2 LQKENI. The CDR3 sequence is 16 residues long.

The sequence was collected from a woman between 35 and 50 years old with acute COVID-19. The sequenced material came from PBMCs or T cells enriched from blood (not recorded which). The chain uses TRBV18 and TRBJ1-1; 11 nucleotides line up with TRBD1. DNA of the CDR3: TGTGCCAGCTCCCGGACAGGGGGCTCCTTGGATTCTGAAGCTTTCTTT. It codes for CASSRTGGSLDSEAFF.